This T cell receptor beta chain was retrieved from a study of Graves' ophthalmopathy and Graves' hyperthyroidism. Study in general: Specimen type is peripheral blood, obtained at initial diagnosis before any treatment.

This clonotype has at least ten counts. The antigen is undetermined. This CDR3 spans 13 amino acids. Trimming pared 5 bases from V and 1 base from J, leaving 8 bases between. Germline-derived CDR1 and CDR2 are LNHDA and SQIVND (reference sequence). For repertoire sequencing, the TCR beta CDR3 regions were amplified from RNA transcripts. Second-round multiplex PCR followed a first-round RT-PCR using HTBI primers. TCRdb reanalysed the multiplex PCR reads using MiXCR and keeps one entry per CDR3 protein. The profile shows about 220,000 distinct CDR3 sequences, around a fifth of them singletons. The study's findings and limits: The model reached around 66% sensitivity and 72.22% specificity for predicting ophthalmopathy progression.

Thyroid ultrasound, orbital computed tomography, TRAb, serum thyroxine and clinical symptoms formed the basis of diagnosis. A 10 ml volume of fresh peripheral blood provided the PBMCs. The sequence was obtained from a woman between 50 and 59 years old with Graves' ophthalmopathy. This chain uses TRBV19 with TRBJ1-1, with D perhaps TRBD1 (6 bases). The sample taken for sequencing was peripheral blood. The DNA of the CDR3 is TGTGCCAGTAGTCGACAGGAGAACACTGAAGCTTTCTTT. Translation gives CASSRQENTEAFF. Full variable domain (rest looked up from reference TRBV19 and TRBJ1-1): DGGITQSPKYLFRKEGQNVTLSCEQNLNHDAMYWYRQDPGQGLRLIYYSQIVNDFQKGDIAEGYSVSREKKESFPLTVTSAQKNPTAFYLCASSRQENTEAFFGQGTRLTVV.